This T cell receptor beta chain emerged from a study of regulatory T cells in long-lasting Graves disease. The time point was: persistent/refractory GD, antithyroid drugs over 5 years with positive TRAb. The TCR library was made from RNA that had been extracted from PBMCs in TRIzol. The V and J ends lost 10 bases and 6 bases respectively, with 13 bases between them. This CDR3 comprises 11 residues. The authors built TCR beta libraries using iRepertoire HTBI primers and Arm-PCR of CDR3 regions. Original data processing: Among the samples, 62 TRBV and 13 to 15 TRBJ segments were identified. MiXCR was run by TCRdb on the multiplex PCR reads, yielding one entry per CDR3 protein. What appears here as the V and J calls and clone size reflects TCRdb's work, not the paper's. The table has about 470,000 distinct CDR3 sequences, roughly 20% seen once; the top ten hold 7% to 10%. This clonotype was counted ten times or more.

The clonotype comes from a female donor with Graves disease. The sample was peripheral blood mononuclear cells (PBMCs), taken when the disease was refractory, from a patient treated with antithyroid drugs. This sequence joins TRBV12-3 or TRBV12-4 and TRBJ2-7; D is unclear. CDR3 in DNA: TGTGCCACCACCCGAGGTTCCGAGCAGTACTTC. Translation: CATTRGSEQYF.